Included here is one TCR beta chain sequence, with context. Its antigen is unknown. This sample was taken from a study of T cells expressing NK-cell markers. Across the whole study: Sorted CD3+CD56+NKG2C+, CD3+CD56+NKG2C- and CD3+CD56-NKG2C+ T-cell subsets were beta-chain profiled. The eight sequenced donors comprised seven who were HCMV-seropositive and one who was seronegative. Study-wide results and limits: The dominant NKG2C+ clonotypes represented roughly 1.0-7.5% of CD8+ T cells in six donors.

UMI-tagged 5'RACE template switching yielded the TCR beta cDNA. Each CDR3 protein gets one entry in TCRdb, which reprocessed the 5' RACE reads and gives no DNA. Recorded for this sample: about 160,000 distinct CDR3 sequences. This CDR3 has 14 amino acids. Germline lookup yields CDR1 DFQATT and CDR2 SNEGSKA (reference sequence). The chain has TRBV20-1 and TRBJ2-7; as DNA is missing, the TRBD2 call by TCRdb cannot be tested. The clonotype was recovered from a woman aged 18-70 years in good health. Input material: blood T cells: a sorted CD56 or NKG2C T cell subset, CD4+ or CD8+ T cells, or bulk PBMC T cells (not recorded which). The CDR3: CSASGLLQTYEQYF.